In its sample, the clone carrying this TCR beta chain ranks as medium-sized. This sample is drawn from a study of T cells in localized non-small cell lung cancer. TCRdb's copy holds only in-frame clones and misses some; the assay was immunoSEQ multiplex PCR. The sample has around 990 clones, roughly 24% seen once. Specimen: normal lung tissue next to the tumor, collected before any cancer treatment. This clonotype was sampled from a woman aged 40-70 years with stage III lung adenocarcinoma.

The CDR3 sequence is CASSLGTSGTHTGELFF. The CDR3 DNA reads TGTGCCAGCAGTCTGGGGACTAGCGGGACTCATACCGGGGAGCTGTTTTTT. The gene calls are TRBV6-8 and TRBJ2-2; 13 positions agree with TRBD2. V lost 5 bases to trimming and J lost 5 bases; unmatched junction nucleotides: 8. The CDR3 has 17 amino acids. Germline V gives CDR1 MNHGY, CDR2 SAAAGT.